A single sample is the source of the 28 T cell receptor beta chains below, sequenced in a study of T cell responses to AZD1222 COVID-19 vaccine. Assay: immunoSEQ multiplex PCR; the TCRdb copy retains only in-frame clones and omits some. Of around 180,000 clones listed, around 86% are singletons. The sample here was peripheral blood, taken on day 0 of MenACWY control vaccination. The receptors were gathered from an adult in good health.

This clone was found once. The J gene is TRBJ2-7, the V gene TRBV27; no clear D. The CDR3 is 13 amino acids. The germline V gene has CDR1 MNHEY and CDR2 SMNVEV (reference sequence). The germline V and J ends were trimmed by 5 bases and 3 bases, with 11 bases remaining between them. The CDR3 is CASSRRADYEQYF. The CDR3 coding sequence is TGTGCCAGCAGTCGAAGAGCAGACTACGAGCAGTACTTC.

The chain has TRBV7-2 and TRBJ1-2; D is ambiguous. The CDR3 spans 14 residues. V was trimmed by 1 base and J by 4 bases, leaving 10 bases between them. Germline CDR1 is SGHTA and CDR2 is FQGNSA. Here the CDR3 DNA reads TGTGCCAGCAGCTTAGGGCAGGTTACCTATGGCTACACCTTC. This translates into CASSLGQVTYGYTF. Full variable domain (missing parts from reference TRBV7-2 and TRBJ1-2): GAGVSQSPSNKVTEKGKDVELRCDPISGHTALYWYRQSLGQGLEFLIYFQGNSAPDKSGLPSDRFSAERTGGSVSTLTIQRTQQEDSAVYLCASSLGQVTYGYTFGSGTRLTVV.

This clone was seen once. V usage is TRBV3-1 (or the pseudogene TRBV3-2) and J usage is TRBJ2-1, with no clear D. Germline values: CDR1 LGHDT, CDR2 YNNKEL (reference sequence). The germline V and J ends were trimmed by 5 bases and 0 bases, with 11 bases remaining between them. The CDR3 contains 15 residues. The CDR3 protein is CASSNDISSYNEQFF. CDR3 DNA: TGTGCCAGCAGCAACGACATTAGCTCCTACAATGAGCAGTTCTTC.

The rearrangement joins TRBV19 to TRBJ2-2; 9 bases align to TRBD2. The CDR3 contains 16 residues. Germline trimming cut 7 bases from V and 0 bases from J; bases unmatched to any gene: 6. CDR1 is LNHDA and CDR2 is SQIVND in the germline V gene (reference sequence). CDR3 region: CASTAGGLANTGELFF. CDR3 bases: TGTGCCAGTACAGCGGGGGGATTGGCGAACACCGGGGAGCTGTTTTTT.

This chain connects TRBV2 to TRBJ2-7, with D possibly TRBD1 on 6 matching bases. In germline, CDR1 is SNHLY, CDR2 FYNNEI. V lost 8 bases and J 3 bases, leaving 20 bases between the germline ends. The CDR3 covers 15 residues. Here the CDR3 DNA reads TGTGCCAGCGAGGGGGAAGGATCGACCCGCTACGAGCAGTACTTC. Translated: CASEGEGSTRYEQYF.

The chain recombines TRBV4-1 with TRBJ1-5, with 9 positions matching TRBD1. The junction had 6 bases not matched to a gene; V was cut back by 0 bases and J by 3 bases. Germline V CDR1 and CDR2: MGHRA, YSYEKL. The CDR3 covers 17 residues. DNA for the CDR3: TGCGCCAGCAGCCAAGATGGGGGACAGGGTTCCAATCAGCCCCAGCATTTT. This translates into CASSQDGGQGSNQPQHF.

The rearrangement uses TRBV29-1 and TRBJ2-1; the D is unclear. Germline CDR1 reads SQVTM; CDR2 reads ANQGSEA. This CDR3 region has 13 residues. Deletions cut 1 base from V and 6 bases from J, with 10 bases between. The CDR3 DNA reads as TGCAGCGTTGAAGCCCGGCGCTTCAATGAGCAGTTCTTC. Translating gives CSVEARRFNEQFF.

CDR3 sequence reads: CASSEGDRDNQPQHF. CDR3 nucleotide sequence: TGTGCCAGCAGTGAAGGGGACAGGGACAATCAGCCCCAGCATTTT. The chain employs TRBV2 and TRBJ1-5; 9 bases are a match to TRBD1. Germline CDR1 SNHLY, CDR2 FYNNEI. The CDR3 is made up of 15 amino acids. Losses at the gene ends were 1 base for V and 3 bases for J; bases not matched to a gene: 1.

The chain joins TRBV7-9 to TRBJ2-7; 8 positions match TRBD2. The CDR3 sequence is 16 residues long. The germline V gene encodes CDR1 SEHNR and CDR2 FQNEAQ (reference sequence). J was trimmed by 7 bases and V by 5 bases; bases with no gene match: 16. The CDR3 here is CASSPPGGEGKGEQYF. In DNA, the CDR3 is TGTGCCAGCAGCCCTCCGGGAGGGGAGGGCAAAGGGGAGCAGTACTTC.

The gene calls are TRBV6-1 and TRBJ1-5; perhaps TRBD1 as D (6 bases). The CDR3 loop spans 16 amino acids. V was shortened by 3 bases and J by 4 bases, with 16 bases between the two germline ends. Germline V lookup: CDR1 MNHNS, CDR2 SASEGT. CDR3 DNA: TGTGCCAGCAGTGAGCTGACAGGCGGTGGGAATCAGCCCCAGCATTTT. This sequence encodes CASSELTGGGNQPQHF.

The J gene is TRBJ2-7, the V gene TRBV7-2; TRBD2 aligns across 8 bases. This CDR3 is 16 amino acids long. Per the germline V gene, CDR1 is SGHTA and CDR2 is FQGNSA. V trimming: 1 base; J trimming: 0 bases; junction bases outside the gene matches: 5. The DNA of the CDR3 is TGTGCCAGCAGCTTAGGGAGCGGGAGTCCCTCCTACGAGCAGTACTTC. As protein: CASSLGSGSPSYEQYF. The full variable domain, with the rest looked up from reference TRBV7-2 and TRBJ2-7, is GAGVSQSPSNKVTEKGKDVELRCDPISGHTALYWYRQSLGQGLEFLIYFQGNSAPDKSGLPSDRFSAERTGGSVSTLTIQRTQQEDSAVYLCASSLGSGSPSYEQYFGPGTRLTVT.

The chain has TRBV28 and TRBJ2-7; possibly TRBD2 for D (5 bases). V gave up 2 bases and J gave up 6 bases, with 11 bases separating them. Germline V gene lookup returns CDR1 MDHEN and CDR2 SYDVKM. This CDR3 has 13 amino acids. This chain's CDR3 is CASSLPRVGEQYF. DNA of the CDR3: TGTGCCAGCAGTTTACCGCGGGTTGGCGAGCAGTACTTC.

The chain links TRBV15 to TRBJ1-2, with D uncertain. Germline values: CDR1 LNHNV, CDR2 YYDKDF (reference sequence). The germline V and J ends were trimmed by 1 base and 0 bases, with 9 bases remaining between them. This CDR3 comprises 15 residues. CDR3 nucleotide sequence: TGTGCCACCAGCAGAGGTGGTCAGTCTAACTATGGCTACACCTTC. Translating gives CATSRGGQSNYGYTF.

This chain joins TRBV5-4 and TRBJ2-3; no firm D call. Trimming removed 1 base from V and 3 bases from J, with 9 bases in between. Germline V gene lookup returns CDR1 SGHNT and CDR2 YYREEE (reference sequence). This CDR3 is built from 14 residues. CDR3 sequence: CASSLSSETDTQYF. CDR3 coding DNA: TGTGCCAGCAGCTTGTCATCCGAAACAGATACGCAGTATTTT.

The chain has TRBV4-2 and TRBJ2-1; 7 positions agree with TRBD2. V shed 4 bases and J 2 bases; nucleotides not matched to a gene: 11. CDR3 length equals 17 residues. CDR1 LGHNA and CDR2 YNFKEQ come from the germline V gene. The CDR3 DNA sequence: TGTGCCAGCAGCCCCTTATCTCCTAGCGGACCCTACAATGAGCAGTTCTTC. Residues: CASSPLSPSGPYNEQFF.

The chain carries TRBV4-3 and TRBJ1-2, with D hard to call. CDR1 and CDR2 (germline): LGHNA, YSLEER. Deletions cut 0 bases from V and 2 bases from J, with 10 bases between. The CDR3 contains 15 residues. CDR3 DNA sequence: TGCGCCAGCAGCCAAGATGCAGGCCCCAACTATGGCTACACCTTC. Translation gives CASSQDAGPNYGYTF.

The V gene is TRBV30, the J gene TRBJ2-5; no firm D call. Trimming removed 1 base at V and 6 bases at J, with 15 bases between. From germline, CDR1 is GTSNPN and CDR2 SVGIG (reference sequence). The CDR3 totals 14 residues. The CDR3 nucleotides are TGTGCCTGGAGTGGTAGATCAGGCTACAAGACCCAGTACTTC. Residues: CAWSGRSGYKTQYF.

The chain couples TRBV25-1 to TRBJ2-1; 7 nucleotides align to TRBD1. The CDR3 is 16 amino acids. CDR1 is MGHDK, CDR2 SYGVNS, per germline. V lost 2 bases to trimming and J lost 5 bases; unmatched junction nucleotides: 9. The chain's CDR3 is CASSEEGAHIDNEQFF. The CDR3 coding sequence is TGTGCCAGCAGTGAAGAGGGGGCACACATTGACAATGAGCAGTTCTTC.

This chain links TRBV5-1 with TRBJ1-5, with 7 positions matching TRBD1. From germline, CDR1 is SGHRS and CDR2 YFSETQ. The CDR3 consists of 15 residues. V shed 4 bases and J 1 base; nucleotides not matched to a gene: 5. In nucleotides, the CDR3 is TGCGCCAGCAGCCCCCAGACAGGGAGCAATCAGCCCCAGCATTTT. Its translation is CASSPQTGSNQPQHF.

V is TRBV2 and J is TRBJ2-2; a possible D gene is TRBD2 (6 bases). This CDR3 region has 18 residues. Deletions cut 4 bases from V and 0 bases from J, with 18 bases between. CDR1 SNHLY and CDR2 FYNNEI come from the germline V gene. The CDR3 region is CASSVAASGVSNTGELFF. CDR3 nucleotides: TGTGCCAGCAGTGTTGCTGCTTCGGGGGTTTCGAACACCGGGGAGCTGTTTTTT.

A single count supports this clone. The chain is built from TRBV7-7 and TRBJ2-7, with 9 bases matching TRBD1. The V segment lost 1 base and the J segment 5 bases; nucleotides outside the gene matches: 9. The CDR3 covers 16 residues. Germline V gene lookup returns CDR1 SSHAT and CDR2 FNYEAQ (reference sequence). The CDR3 protein is CASSLGPGQGPHEQYF. CDR3 DNA sequence: TGTGCCAGCAGCTTAGGGCCCGGACAGGGGCCCCACGAGCAGTACTTC.

This clone occurred once. The chain uses TRBV9 and TRBJ2-1, with D perhaps TRBD2 (7 bases). CDR1 is SGDLS and CDR2 is YYNGEE in the germline V gene. Deletions cut 4 bases from V and 2 bases from J, with 13 bases between. The length of the CDR3 is 15 residues. Here the CDR3 reads CASSPRGDTYNEQFF. The CDR3 nucleotides read TGTGCCAGCAGCCCTCGGGGGGACACCTACAATGAGCAGTTCTTC.

The CDR3 DNA reads TGCGCCAGCAGCTTCGGACAGGGGACTAGCACAGATACGCAGTATTTT. It codes for CASSFGQGTSTDTQYF. This chain joins TRBV5-1 and TRBJ2-3; TRBD1 aligns across 9 bases. The CDR3 runs 16 residues. The germline V gene encodes CDR1 SGHRS and CDR2 YFSETQ. The junction had 4 bases not matched to a gene; V was cut back by 2 bases and J by 0 bases.

The V call is TRBV27, the J call TRBJ1-5; no definite D call. Germline loops: CDR1 MNHEY, CDR2 SMNVEV (reference sequence). The CDR3 consists of 15 residues. Trimming cost V 5 bases and J 6 bases, with 17 bases left between them. CDR3 bases: TGTGCCAGCAGTGCCTACCATGGAAGGGCTCAGCCCCAGCATTTT. This gives the protein CASSAYHGRAQPQHF.

This chain uses TRBV6-2 or TRBV6-3 with TRBJ1-2, with TRBD1 matching over 12 bases. The germline gives CDR1 MNHEY, CDR2 SVGEGT. Trimming cost V 2 bases and J 8 bases; bases outside gene matches: 0. CDR3 size: 13 residues. The CDR3, as DNA: TGTGCCAGCAGTTACGGGACAGGGGGCGGCTACACCTTC. Protein: CASSYGTGGGYTF.

This clone is a singleton in its sample. This chain connects TRBV28 to TRBJ1-1, with a possible D match to TRBD1 (6 bases). The V gene's germline CDR1 is MDHEN and CDR2 SYDVKM. Between the trimmed V and J ends, which lost 11 bases and 6 bases, there was a span of 19 bases. This CDR3 has 13 residues. The CDR3 coding sequence is TGTGCCTCACTCTCGGCGGGGGGCCCTGAAGCTTTCTTT. Its translation: CASLSAGGPEAFF.

V is TRBV28 and J is TRBJ2-2; 9 bases agree with TRBD2. CDR1 MDHEN and CDR2 SYDVKM come from the germline V gene. V lost 6 bases to trimming and J lost 6 bases; unmatched junction nucleotides: 5. The length of the CDR3 is 14 residues. This chain's CDR3 is CASSSIAGAGELFF. DNA of the CDR3: TGTGCCAGCAGCTCCATAGCGGGAGCCGGGGAGCTGTTTTTT.

This clone came up once. The chain couples TRBV7-9 to TRBJ1-1; D is uncertain. The germline V gene has CDR1 SEHNR and CDR2 FQNEAQ (reference sequence). Trimming pared 5 bases from V and 0 bases from J, leaving 7 bases between. This CDR3 has 13 amino acids. CDR3 in amino acids: CASSLTMNTEAFF. DNA for the CDR3: TGTGCCAGCAGCCTTACGATGAACACTGAAGCTTTCTTT.